This TCR beta chain was identified during a study of blood T cells in healthy people across ages (dated by TCRdb to about 2015). As for the study more broadly: In model experiments, template switching captured about one uniquely barcoded TCR beta cDNA molecule for every two T cells. To track age-related changes in TCR beta repertoire diversity, the study relied on deep sequencing normalized with unique cDNA molecular identifiers. The donors were split into four age groups: young (average 16 years), middle-aged (around 40), aged (about 62) and long-lived (82). Two additional independent replicas of 1 million unique cDNA reads from the same blood draw were analyzed for two donors (one aged 18 to 30 and one aged 80 or older).

Concerning this clonotype: Its antigen is not yet known. No clone much larger than this one lies a single base away; base qualities are absent.

The method was 5' RACE. TCRdb records Illumina HiSeq 2500 as the sequencer. A second PCR of 7 to 11 cycles was performed with a sample-barcoded 5' primer and a J-beta primer mix. A unique molecular identifier was introduced onto each TCR beta cDNA molecule by a template-switch 5' adaptor carrying 12 random nucleotides. Each sample yielded at least 2.5 million CDR3-containing paired-end reads. First-strand cDNA synthesis was performed from all RNA using the Mint cDNA synthesis kit, with priming by a TRBC-specific oligonucleotide. After uracil-DNA glycosylase treatment, a first 18-cycle PCR used universal primers M1SS and BC2_uni_R on all cDNA. Processing in the source paper ran as follows. For normalization, 1 million high-quality reads were randomly selected from each sample, with every read carrying a distinct molecular identifier. Reads with shared molecular identifiers were discarded instead of being binned into consensus sequences. CDR3 identification, clonotype clustering and error correction used MiTCR with a Q25 quality threshold and the strictest error-elimination algorithm. A nonparametric unseen species model using Euler transformation provided a lower-bound estimate of total TCR beta diversity. Using fastp trimming at Q25 and MiXCR clonotype assembly, TCRdb reanalyzed the public sequencing data and kept in-frame beta chains. Merged by CDR3 protein, the rows form single entries marked with the most common genes and DNA. These V and J calls are TCRdb output, not the study's own analysis. A total of 800,000 or so distinct CDR3 sequences appear in this sample, roughly 25% of them only once. 3.7% of the sample lies in the top ten.

Study-level results and caveats: Total diversity estimates from one million sequenced T cells were considered lower bounds and underestimates. Bulk unsorted PBMC profiling prevented conclusive comparison of naive and antigen-experienced compartments. A strong correlation was found between observed TCR beta diversity and the percentage of naive T cells measured by flow cytometry. Because donor CMV infection status was unknown, age-related changes in expanded clonotypes were potentially confounded. As age increased, observed TCR beta diversity per million T cells dropped in a roughly linear way, and a significant reduction was already evident by age 40. Compared with the aged group, the long-lived group had more naive CD4+ T cells, fewer expanded clones and increased TCR diversity, a pattern suggesting age selection.

CDR1 SGHKS and CDR2 YYEKEE were looked up in the germline V gene (reference sequence). From its cysteine to its phenylalanine, the CDR3 spans 14 amino acids. CDR3 DNA only is kept here, 42 bases in frame from base 1. V gives up 3 bases and J gives up 1 base, and the segment between their germline ends measures 10 bases. The approximately 41 donors, aged roughly 6 to 90 years, were systemically healthy Caucasian individuals from Russia. Each donor gave approximately 10 milliliters of peripheral blood, collected into EDTA-treated Vacutainer tubes. Ficoll-Paque density-gradient centrifugation was used to isolate PBMCs, with at least 7 million obtained per sample. Total RNA, at least 6 micrograms per sample, was extracted from PBMCs with Trizol reagent. Naive CD45RAhigh/CD27high T cell percentages were measured by flow cytometry on a PBMC aliquot from every donor. The same sample was also studied in work on T cells of mothers and their children. As that second paper reports: Nine systemically healthy Caucasian individuals served as donors, namely three mothers together with their six children. cDNA synthesis consumed the entire amount of extracted RNA, loaded at 1.5 ug RNA in each 15 ul reaction. In the second PCR, the M1S primer added sample barcodes and 2-4 random nucleotides. Over 10 million TCR beta CDR3 reads came from each mother, compared with approximately 3 million reads from each child. TCR recombination output is similarly shaped by thymic selection in related and unrelated pairs, with a minor effect exerted by inherited differences. Normalized repertoire overlap was always slightly but never significantly higher in related than unrelated mother-child pairs. No persistent microchimeric T cell clones were detected, at a sensitivity of approximately 90 clones per million clonotypes. Deep NGS was used in the study to compare the TCR beta repertoires of mothers and children and to look for features that separate related mother-child pairs from unrelated individuals. The mean age was roughly 36 +/- 4 years for the mothers and approximately 11 +/- 4 years for the children. After adapters were ligated using NEBNext reagents, the libraries underwent 100+100 nt paired-end sequencing on an Illumina HiSeq 2000. To prevent cross-contamination, the mother and child libraries were prepared one month apart and sequenced in separate runs. For each donor, somewhere between about 500,000 and 2,300,000 distinct TCR beta clonotypes were identified. Naive TCR beta clonotypes were estimated from low-frequency clonotypes matched to each donor's FACS-determined naive share, without sorting.

The sequencing sample was made of blood. This TCR was recovered from a boy between 10 and 17 years old in good health. The receptor chain draws on TRBV5-5 and TRBJ1-1; the D gene cannot be named for sure. CDR3 loop: CASSSGLGNTEAFF. The DNA reads as follows: TGTGCCAGCAGCTCCGGACTTGGGAACACTGAAGCTTTCTTT.